This T cell receptor (beta chain) came from a study of tumor and adjacent non-tumor tissue in lung cancer. About the study: Each sample yielded roughly 4.2 million productive TCRbeta reads on average.

RNA was extracted from bulk tissue without any cell sorting. This non-tumor lung sample came from over 3 cm beyond the tumor edge. Three rounds of nested PCR, following a modified ARM-PCR protocol, produced the TCRbeta library. MiXCR, applied by TCRdb to the multiplex PCR reads, yields one record per CDR3 protein. The table lists more than 60,000 distinct CDR3 sequences, 76% of them singletons. Whole-study findings and limits: TCR diversity was significantly greater in tumor than normal lung tissue.

The CDR3 covers 14 residues. CDR1 is DFQATT and CDR2 is SNEGSKA in the germline V gene (reference sequence). On this clonotype: Antigen specificity is unknown. Compared with germline, one end of the junction differs, possibly owing to a read error.

This TCR derives from a man in his 60s with non-small cell lung cancer. The sequenced material came from distant non-tumor lung tissue. The chain couples TRBV20-1 to TRBJ2-1, with TRBD2 identical over 8 bases. CDR3 amino acids: CNTRDQRTSYEQFF. CDR3 DNA sequence: TGCAATACTAGAGATCAACGGACTAGCTATGAGCAATTCTTC.